This TCR beta chain was captured in a study of T cell repertoires in cytomegalovirus infection. The wider study: It can be stated that public TCR beta signatures indicated CMV infection as well as a matching HLA type.

This clonotype was picked up many times. The antigen remains unidentified. Findings and limits, study-wide: HLA-C-restricted CMV-specific TCR beta clonotypes were dominant in the ex vivo response. Identification of carriers of CMV plus the relevant HLA was performed using cumulative public TCR beta family frequency.

TCRdb reprocessed the reads with MiXCR, giving one entry per CDR3 protein. This sample has 290,000 or so distinct CDR3 sequences, with approximately 10% found just once. Germline assignment: CDR1 SGHDT and CDR2 YYEEEE. This CDR3 comprises 16 residues. The V gene lost 2 bases and the J gene lost 5 bases, with 16 bases spanning the gap. The receptor was derived from a human donor in good health (CMV status not recorded). Some clones in this sample may be carry-over from other donors' samples. Sequenced sample: PBMCs. The chain has TRBV5-6 and TRBJ2-2; D unresolved. CDR3 DNA: TGTGCCAGCAGCTTTCGAACAGCAAAAGAAACCGGGGAGCTGTTTTTT. This encodes CASSFRTAKETGELFF.